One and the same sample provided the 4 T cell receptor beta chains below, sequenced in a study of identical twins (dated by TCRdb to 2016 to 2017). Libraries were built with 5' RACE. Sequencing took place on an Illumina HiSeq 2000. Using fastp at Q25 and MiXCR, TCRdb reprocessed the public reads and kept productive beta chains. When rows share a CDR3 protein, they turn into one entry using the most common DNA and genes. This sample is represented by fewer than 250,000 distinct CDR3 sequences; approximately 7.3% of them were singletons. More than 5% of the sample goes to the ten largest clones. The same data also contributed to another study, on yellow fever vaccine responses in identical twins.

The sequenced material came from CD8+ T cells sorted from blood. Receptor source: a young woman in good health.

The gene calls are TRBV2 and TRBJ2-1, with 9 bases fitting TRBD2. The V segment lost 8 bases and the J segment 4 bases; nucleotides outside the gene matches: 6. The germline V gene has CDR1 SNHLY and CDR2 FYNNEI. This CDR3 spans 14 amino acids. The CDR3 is CASGPLAGYNEQFF. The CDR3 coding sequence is TGTGCCAGCGGACCTCTAGCGGGGTACAATGAGCAGTTCTTC. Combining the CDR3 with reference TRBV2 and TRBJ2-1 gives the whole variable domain EPEVTQTPSHQVTQMGQEVILRCVPISNHLYFYWYRQILGQKVEFLVSFYNNEISEKSEIFDDQFSVERPDGSNFTLKIRSTKLEDSAMYFCASGPLAGYNEQFFGPGTRLTVL.

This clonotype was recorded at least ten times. Here the CDR3 reads CATSDLRTGNQETQYF. The CDR3 nucleotides read TGTGCCACCAGTGACCTCCGGACAGGGAACCAAGAGACCCAGTACTTC. The J gene is TRBJ2-5, the V gene TRBV24-1, with 8 nucleotides matching TRBD1. Germline V gene data show CDR1 as KGHDR and CDR2 as SFDVKD. The CDR3 runs 16 residues. After removal of 4 bases from V and 0 bases from J, the junction contained 6 bases not matched to a gene.

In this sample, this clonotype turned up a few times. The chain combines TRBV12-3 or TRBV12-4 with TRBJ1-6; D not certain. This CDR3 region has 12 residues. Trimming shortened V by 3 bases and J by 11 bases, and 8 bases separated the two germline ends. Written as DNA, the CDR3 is TGTGCCAGCAGTTTCACCCGCACACCCCTCCACTTT. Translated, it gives CASSFTRTPLHF.

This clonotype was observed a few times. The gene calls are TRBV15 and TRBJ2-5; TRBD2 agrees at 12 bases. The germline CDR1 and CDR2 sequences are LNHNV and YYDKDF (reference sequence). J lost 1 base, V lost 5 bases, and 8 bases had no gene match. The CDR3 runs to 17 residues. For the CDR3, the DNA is TGTGCCACCAGCGCTCCTGGACTAGCGGGACCCCAAGAGACCCAGTACTTC. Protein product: CATSAPGLAGPQETQYF.